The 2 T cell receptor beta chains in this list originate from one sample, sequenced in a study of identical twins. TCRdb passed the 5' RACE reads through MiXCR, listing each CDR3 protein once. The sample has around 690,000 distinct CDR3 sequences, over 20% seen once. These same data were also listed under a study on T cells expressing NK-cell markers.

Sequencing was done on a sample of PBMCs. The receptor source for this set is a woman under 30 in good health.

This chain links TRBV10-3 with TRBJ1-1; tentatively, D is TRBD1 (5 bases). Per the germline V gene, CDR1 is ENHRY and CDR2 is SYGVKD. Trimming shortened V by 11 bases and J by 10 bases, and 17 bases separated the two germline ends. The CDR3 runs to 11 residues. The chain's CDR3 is CASRSGRSAFF. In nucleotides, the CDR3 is TGTGCCTCCCGGTCGGGGCGCTCAGCTTTCTTT.

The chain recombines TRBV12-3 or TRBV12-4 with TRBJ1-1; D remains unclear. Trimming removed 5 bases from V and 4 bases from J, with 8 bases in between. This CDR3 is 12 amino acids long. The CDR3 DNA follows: TGTGCCAGCAGTCCTTGGTCCACTGAAGCTTTCTTT. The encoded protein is CASSPWSTEAFF.